These 3 T cell receptor beta chains came from one sample sequenced in a study of T cell responses to AZD1222 COVID-19 vaccine. Profiled with immunoSEQ multiplex PCR; TCRdb holds only in-frame clones, not every one. This sample has approximately 140,000 clones, with 80% to 95% found just once. The sample consisted of peripheral blood, taken 28 days after the second AZD1222 dose. The receptor set was obtained from an adult who received the AZD1222 COVID-19 vaccine.

The rearrangement links TRBV5-1 to TRBJ2-2; D ambiguous. CDR3 length equals 15 residues. Between the trimmed V and J ends, which lost 3 bases and 6 bases, there was a span of 15 bases. Germline values: CDR1 SGHRS, CDR2 YFSETQ. The DNA of the CDR3 is TGCGCCAGCAGCTCCCCGGGCTTAACTTCCGGGGAGCTGTTTTTT. Residues: CASSSPGLTSGELFF.

This chain uses TRBV2 with TRBJ2-4; tentative D call: TRBD1 (6 bases). CDR1 and CDR2 (germline): SNHLY, FYNNEI. Trimming stripped 2 bases from V and 6 bases from J, with 17 bases between. The CDR3 has 16 residues. The CDR3 protein is CASSERGRGRPNIQYF. The CDR3, as DNA: TGTGCCAGCAGTGAAAGGGGCAGGGGCAGACCAAACATTCAGTACTTC.

The CDR3 nucleotides are TGTGCCAGCAGCTCCCGGGACACCTACGAGCAGTACTTC. It codes for CASSSRDTYEQYF. The chain combines TRBV7-9 with TRBJ2-7; perhaps TRBD1 as D (6 bases). The CDR3 has 13 amino acids. Germline CDR1 reads SEHNR; CDR2 reads FQNEAQ (reference sequence). Trimming shortened V by 4 bases and J by 2 bases, and 9 bases separated the two germline ends.